The 13 T cell receptor beta chains presented below share a single source sample, sequenced in a study of blood T cell repertoires in COVID-19. Sequencing was performed with immunoSEQ multiplex PCR; in TCRdb, only in-frame clones are kept and a portion is missing. Altogether about half a million clones are present, 80% to 90% being singletons, with the ten largest covering roughly 3.1%. Sample: peripheral blood. The receptor set was obtained from a human donor in a cohort sampled during active COVID-19.

This chain uses TRBV6-5 with TRBJ1-1, with D unclear. Between the trimmed V and J ends, which lost 3 bases and 4 bases, there was a span of 12 bases. The CDR3 spans 14 residues. In germline, CDR1 is MNHEY, CDR2 SVGAGI. For the CDR3, the DNA is TGTGCCAGCAGTTATCTCCAAGGGAGCACTGAAGCTTTCTTT. It yields the protein CASSYLQGSTEAFF.

V is TRBV10-2 and J is TRBJ2-7; 7 nucleotides agree with TRBD2. V lost 4 bases, J lost 3 bases, and 9 bases stayed unmatched. Germline V gene data show CDR1 as WSHSY and CDR2 as SAAADI. The CDR3 is 15 residues long. CDR3 DNA: TGCGCCAGCAGTGTGAGGGCGGGAGTGGACTACGAGCAGTACTTC. Its translation: CASSVRAGVDYEQYF.

The chain has TRBV30 and TRBJ1-3; 8 positions match TRBD1. V was pared by 5 bases and J by 7 bases, with 10 bases of the junction left unmatched. CDR1 is GTSNPN and CDR2 is SVGIG in the germline V gene (reference sequence). The CDR3 length is 14 residues. The CDR3 sequence is CAWAPGGKGNTIYF. The CDR3 DNA reads TGTGCCTGGGCTCCAGGGGGCAAAGGGAACACCATATATTTT.

This clone was picked up a small number of times. This chain links TRBV7-6 with TRBJ2-2, with 16 bases that match TRBD2. CDR3 length: 17 amino acids. Germline V lookup: CDR1 SGHVS, CDR2 FNYEAQ. V was clipped by 4 bases and J by 4 bases; unmatched bases: 3. CDR3 sequence (DNA): TGTGCCAGCAGCTCGGGACTAGCGGGAGGGCGCACCGGGGAGCTGTTTTTT. This sequence encodes CASSSGLAGGRTGELFF.

The CDR3 spells CASSQAGIVYEQYF. The CDR3 DNA reads as TGTGCCAGCAGCCAGGCCGGGATCGTCTACGAGCAGTACTTC. V is TRBV3-1 (or the pseudogene TRBV3-2) and J is TRBJ2-7; D might be TRBD2 (5 bases). The CDR3 is 14 amino acids. Germline lookup yields CDR1 LGHDT and CDR2 YNNKEL (reference sequence). V lost 3 bases to trimming and J lost 3 bases, with 12 bases between them.

The chain employs TRBV28 and TRBJ1-1; 8 positions agree with TRBD1. V was clipped by 6 bases and J by 0 bases; unmatched bases: 3. The germline V gene has CDR1 MDHEN and CDR2 SYDVKM. The CDR3 is made up of 14 amino acids. CDR3 sequence: CASRLQGVNTEAFF. CDR3 sequence (DNA): TGTGCCAGCAGGCTACAGGGGGTGAACACTGAAGCTTTCTTT.

The chain couples TRBV18 to TRBJ1-5; TRBD1 aligns across 9 bases. CDR3 length equals 17 residues. Per the germline V gene, CDR1 is KGHSH and CDR2 is LQKENI. The V and J ends lost 4 bases and 0 bases, in that order; junction bases with no gene match: 7. The DNA of the CDR3 is TGTGCCAGCTCACAACGCCGGGACAGGGATAGCAATCAGCCCCAGCATTTT. Amino acids: CASSQRRDRDSNQPQHF.

CDR3 DNA sequence: TGCAGCGTCCAGGGGGGACTAGGGACCTACGAGCAGTACTTC. Its protein is CSVQGGLGTYEQYF. The chain has TRBV29-1 and TRBJ2-7; D is possibly TRBD2 (8 bases). The CDR3 length is 14 residues. The germline gives CDR1 SQVTM, CDR2 ANQGSEA. Trimming removed 6 bases at V and 2 bases at J, with 17 bases between.

This sequence joins TRBV7-9 and TRBJ1-2; 11 bases map to TRBD1. The junction had 16 bases not matched to a gene; V was cut back by 5 bases and J by 8 bases. The CDR3 is 17 residues long. In germline, CDR1 is SEHNR, CDR2 FQNEAQ (reference sequence). The chain's CDR3 is CASSRTGGSSVRGGYTF. CDR3 bases: TGTGCCAGCAGCCGGACAGGGGGCTCTTCCGTTAGGGGCGGCTACACCTTC.

V is TRBV5-1 and J is TRBJ2-5, with 10 bases identical to TRBD1. This CDR3 is built from 14 residues. V shed 6 bases and J 2 bases; nucleotides not matched to a gene: 4. Germline V gene sequence: CDR1 SGHRS, CDR2 YFSETQ. The CDR3 nucleotides are TGCGCCAGCACATGGACAGGGGGGCAAGAGACCCAGTACTTC. Translation: CASTWTGGQETQYF.

J is TRBJ2-1 and V is TRBV6-2 or TRBV6-3; perhaps TRBD1 as D (6 bases). Germline V gene data show CDR1 as MNHEY and CDR2 as SVGEGT. This CDR3 has 17 residues. The V end was cut by 4 bases, the J end by 1 base, with 17 bases between. Here the CDR3 DNA reads TGTGCCAGCAGTTCACAAGCAGGGGATGCTTCCTACAATGAGCAGTTCTTC. Translated: CASSSQAGDASYNEQFF.

The chain is built from TRBV7-8 and TRBJ2-7; tentative D call: TRBD2 (5 bases). Germline V gene lookup returns CDR1 SGHVS and CDR2 FQNEAQ. V lost 0 bases to trimming and J lost 7 bases, with 7 bases between them. This CDR3 is 12 amino acids long. The CDR3 is CASSLAREEQYF. In DNA form, the CDR3 reads TGTGCCAGCAGCTTAGCGAGGGAGGAGCAGTACTTC.

The genes are TRBV11-2 and TRBJ1-1; D not certain. Germline V gene data show CDR1 as SGHAT and CDR2 as FQNNGV. CDR3 length: 15 residues. V lost 5 bases and J lost 1, with 14 bases in between. The CDR3, as DNA: TGTGCCAGCAGCCGCCGAGGGCGGAGGAACACTGAAGCTTTCTTT. Residues: CASSRRGRRNTEAFF.